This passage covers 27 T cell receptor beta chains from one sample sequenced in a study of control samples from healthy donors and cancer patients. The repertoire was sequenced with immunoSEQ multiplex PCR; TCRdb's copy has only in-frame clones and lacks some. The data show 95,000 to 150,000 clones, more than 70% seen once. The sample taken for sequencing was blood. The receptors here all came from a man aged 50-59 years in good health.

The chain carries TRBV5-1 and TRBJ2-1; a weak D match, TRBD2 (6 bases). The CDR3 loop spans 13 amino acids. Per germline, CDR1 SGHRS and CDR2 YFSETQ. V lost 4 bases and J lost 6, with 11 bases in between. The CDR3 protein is CASSAGTANEQFF. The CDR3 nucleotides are TGCGCCAGCAGCGCAGGGACTGCCAATGAGCAGTTCTTC.

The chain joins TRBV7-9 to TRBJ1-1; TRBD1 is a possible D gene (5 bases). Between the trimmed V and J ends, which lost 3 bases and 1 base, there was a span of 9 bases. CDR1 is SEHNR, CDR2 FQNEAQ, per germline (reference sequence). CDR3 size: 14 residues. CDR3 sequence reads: CASSFFGGNTEAFF. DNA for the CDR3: TGTGCCAGCAGCTTTTTCGGGGGGAACACTGAAGCTTTCTTT.

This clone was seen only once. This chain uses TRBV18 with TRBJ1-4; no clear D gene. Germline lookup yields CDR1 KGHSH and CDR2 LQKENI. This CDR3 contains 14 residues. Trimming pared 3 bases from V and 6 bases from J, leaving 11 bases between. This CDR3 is CASSPLNGDEKLFF. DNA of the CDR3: TGTGCCAGCTCACCCCTAAACGGGGATGAAAAACTGTTTTTT.

CDR3 protein: CASSVSGPSGNTIYF. In nucleotides, the CDR3 is TGTGCCAGTAGTGTTTCCGGTCCCTCTGGAAACACCATATATTTT. The chain is built from TRBV19 and TRBJ1-3; no clear D. Germline V gene data show CDR1 as LNHDA and CDR2 as SQIVND (reference sequence). The CDR3 spans 15 residues. Trimming pared 5 bases from V and 0 bases from J, leaving 11 bases between.

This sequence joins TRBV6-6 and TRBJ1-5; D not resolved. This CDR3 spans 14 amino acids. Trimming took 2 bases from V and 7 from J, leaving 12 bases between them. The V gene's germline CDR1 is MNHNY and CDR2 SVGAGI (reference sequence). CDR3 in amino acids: CASSYVREGQPQHF. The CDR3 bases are TGTGCCAGCAGTTACGTAAGGGAAGGGCAGCCCCAGCATTTT.

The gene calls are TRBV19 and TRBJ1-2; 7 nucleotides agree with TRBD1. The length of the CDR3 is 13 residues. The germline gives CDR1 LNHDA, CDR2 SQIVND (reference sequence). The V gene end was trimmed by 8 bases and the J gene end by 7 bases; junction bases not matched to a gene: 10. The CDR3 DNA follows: TGTGCCAGTTCTGACAGGGCTCAGGGTGGCTACACCTTC. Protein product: CASSDRAQGGYTF.

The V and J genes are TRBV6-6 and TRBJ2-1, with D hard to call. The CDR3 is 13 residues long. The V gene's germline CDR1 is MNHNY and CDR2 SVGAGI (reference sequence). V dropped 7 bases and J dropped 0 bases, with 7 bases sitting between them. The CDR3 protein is CASTDPSYNEQFF. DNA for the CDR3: TGTGCCAGCACGGACCCCTCCTACAATGAGCAGTTCTTC.

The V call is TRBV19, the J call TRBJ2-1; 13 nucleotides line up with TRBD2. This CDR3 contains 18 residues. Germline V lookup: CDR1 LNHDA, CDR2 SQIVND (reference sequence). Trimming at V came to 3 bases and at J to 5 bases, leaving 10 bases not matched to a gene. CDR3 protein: CASSMGGLAGARDNEQFF. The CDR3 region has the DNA TGTGCCAGTAGTATGGGCGGACTAGCGGGGGCCAGGGACAATGAGCAGTTCTTC.

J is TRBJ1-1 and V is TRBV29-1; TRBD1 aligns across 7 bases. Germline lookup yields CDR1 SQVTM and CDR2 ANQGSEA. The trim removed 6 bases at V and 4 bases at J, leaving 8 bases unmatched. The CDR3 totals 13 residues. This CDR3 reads CSVVTGPATEAFF. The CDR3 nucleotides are TGCAGCGTCGTGACAGGGCCGGCCACTGAAGCTTTCTTT.

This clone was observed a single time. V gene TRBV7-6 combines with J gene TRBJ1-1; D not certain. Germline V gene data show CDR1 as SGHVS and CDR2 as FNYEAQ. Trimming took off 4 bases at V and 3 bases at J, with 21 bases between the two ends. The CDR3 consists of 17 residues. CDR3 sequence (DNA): TGTGCCAGCAGCTCCGCCCGGTCCGGGGTGAGGTACACTGAAGCTTTCTTT. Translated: CASSSARSGVRYTEAFF.

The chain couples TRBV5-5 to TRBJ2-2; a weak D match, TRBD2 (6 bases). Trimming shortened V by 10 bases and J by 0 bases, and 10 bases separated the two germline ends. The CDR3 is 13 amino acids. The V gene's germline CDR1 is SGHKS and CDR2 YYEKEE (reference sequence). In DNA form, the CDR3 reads TGTGCCTCGGGACTGGCGAACACCGGGGAGCTGTTTTTT. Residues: CASGLANTGELFF. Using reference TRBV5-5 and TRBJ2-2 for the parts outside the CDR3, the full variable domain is DAGVTQSPTHLIKTRGQQVTLRCSPISGHKSVSWYQQVLGQGPQFIFQYYEKEERGRGNFPDRFSARQFPNYSSELNVNALLLGDSALYLCASGLANTGELFFGEGSRLTVL.

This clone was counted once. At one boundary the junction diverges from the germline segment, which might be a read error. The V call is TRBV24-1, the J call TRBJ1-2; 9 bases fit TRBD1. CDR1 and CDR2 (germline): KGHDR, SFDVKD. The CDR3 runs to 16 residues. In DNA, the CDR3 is TGTGCCACCAGTAAACGACCGGGACAGGGAAACTGTGGCTACACCTTC. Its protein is CATSKRPGQGNCGYTF.

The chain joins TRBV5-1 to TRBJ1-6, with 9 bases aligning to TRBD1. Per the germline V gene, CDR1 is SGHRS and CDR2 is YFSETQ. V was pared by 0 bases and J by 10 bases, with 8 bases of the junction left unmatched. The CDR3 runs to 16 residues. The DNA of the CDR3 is TGCGCCAGCAGCTTGGCTACAGGGGGCTTAGGATCACCCCTCCACTTT. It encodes CASSLATGGLGSPLHF. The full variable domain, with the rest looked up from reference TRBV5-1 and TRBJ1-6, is KAGVTQTPRYLIKTRGQQVTLSCSPISGHRSVSWYQQTPGQGLQFLFEYFSETQRNKGNFPGRFSGRQFSNSRSEMNVSTLELGDSALYLCASSLATGGLGSPLHFGNGTRLTVT.

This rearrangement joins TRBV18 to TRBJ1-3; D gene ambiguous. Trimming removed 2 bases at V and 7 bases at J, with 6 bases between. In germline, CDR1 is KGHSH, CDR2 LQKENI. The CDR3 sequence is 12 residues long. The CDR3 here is CASSPEGNTIYF. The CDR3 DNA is TGTGCCAGCTCACCAGAGGGTAACACCATATATTTT.

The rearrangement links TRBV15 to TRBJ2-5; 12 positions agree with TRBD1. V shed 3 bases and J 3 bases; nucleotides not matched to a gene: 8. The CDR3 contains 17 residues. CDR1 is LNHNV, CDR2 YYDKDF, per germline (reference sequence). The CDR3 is CATSSPGQGAVEETQYF. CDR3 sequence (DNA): TGTGCCACCAGCAGTCCGGGACAGGGGGCTGTCGAAGAGACCCAGTACTTC.

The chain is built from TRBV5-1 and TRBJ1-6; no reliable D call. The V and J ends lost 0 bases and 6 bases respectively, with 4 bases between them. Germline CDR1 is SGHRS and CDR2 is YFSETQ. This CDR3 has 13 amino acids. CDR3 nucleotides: TGCGCCAGCAGCTTGGCCTTTAATTCACCCCTCCACTTT. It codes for CASSLAFNSPLHF.

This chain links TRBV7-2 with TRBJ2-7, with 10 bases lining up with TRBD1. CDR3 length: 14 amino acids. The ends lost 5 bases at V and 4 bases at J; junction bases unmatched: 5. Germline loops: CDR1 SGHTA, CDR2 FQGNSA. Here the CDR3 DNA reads TGTGCCAGCAGCATAGGGACAGGGGCTTACGAGCAGTACTTC. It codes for CASSIGTGAYEQYF.

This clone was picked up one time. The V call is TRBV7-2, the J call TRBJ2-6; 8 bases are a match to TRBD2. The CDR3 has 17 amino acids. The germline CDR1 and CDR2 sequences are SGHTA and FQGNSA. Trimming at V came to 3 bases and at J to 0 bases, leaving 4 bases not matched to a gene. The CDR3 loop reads CASSFSGARSGANVLTF. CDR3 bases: TGTGCCAGCAGCTTTAGCGGGGCACGCTCTGGGGCCAACGTCCTGACTTTC.

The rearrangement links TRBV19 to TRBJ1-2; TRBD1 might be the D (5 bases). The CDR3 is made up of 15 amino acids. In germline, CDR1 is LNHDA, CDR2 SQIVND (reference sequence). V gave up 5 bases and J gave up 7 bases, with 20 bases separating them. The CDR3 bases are TGTGCCAGTAGTGTTGGAGGGTGGGGGACCCGTGGCTACACCTTC. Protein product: CASSVGGWGTRGYTF.

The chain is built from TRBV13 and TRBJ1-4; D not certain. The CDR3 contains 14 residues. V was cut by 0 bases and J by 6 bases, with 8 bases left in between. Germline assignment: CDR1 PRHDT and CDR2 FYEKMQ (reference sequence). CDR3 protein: CASSLGGYDEKLFF. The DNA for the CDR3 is TGTGCCAGCAGCTTAGGAGGTTACGATGAAAAACTGTTTTTT.

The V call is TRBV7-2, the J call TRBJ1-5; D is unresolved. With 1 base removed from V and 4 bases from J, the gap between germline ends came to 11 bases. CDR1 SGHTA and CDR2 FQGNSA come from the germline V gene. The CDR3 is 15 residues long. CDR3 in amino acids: CASSLVAQWNQPQHF. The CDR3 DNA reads TGTGCCAGCAGCTTAGTCGCACAATGGAATCAGCCCCAGCATTTT.

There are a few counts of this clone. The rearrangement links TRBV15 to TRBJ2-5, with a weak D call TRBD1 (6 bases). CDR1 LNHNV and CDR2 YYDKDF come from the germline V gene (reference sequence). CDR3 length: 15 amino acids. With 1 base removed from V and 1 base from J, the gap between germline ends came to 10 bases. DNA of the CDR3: TGTGCCACCAGCAGAGGGGGCAGGGGCCAAGAGACCCAGTACTTC. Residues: CATSRGGRGQETQYF.

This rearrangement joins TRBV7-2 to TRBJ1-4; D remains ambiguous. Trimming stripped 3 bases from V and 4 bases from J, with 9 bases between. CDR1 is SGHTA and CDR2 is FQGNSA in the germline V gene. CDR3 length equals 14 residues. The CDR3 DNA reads TGTGCCAGCAGCTTGGGCGGTGATAATGAAAAACTGTTTTTT. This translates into CASSLGGDNEKLFF.

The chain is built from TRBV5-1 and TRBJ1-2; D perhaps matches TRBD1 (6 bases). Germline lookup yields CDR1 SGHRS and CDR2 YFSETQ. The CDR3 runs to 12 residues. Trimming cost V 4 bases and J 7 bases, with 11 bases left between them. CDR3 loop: CASSPSGVGYTF. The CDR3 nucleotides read TGCGCCAGCAGCCCCTCAGGGGTTGGCTACACCTTC.

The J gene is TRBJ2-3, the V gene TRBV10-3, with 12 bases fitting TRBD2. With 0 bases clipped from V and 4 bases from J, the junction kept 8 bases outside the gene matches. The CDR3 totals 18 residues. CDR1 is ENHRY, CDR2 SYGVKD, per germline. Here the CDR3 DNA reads TGTGCCATCAGTGAGTCGATTCTAGCGGGGGGGCGTGCAGATACGCAGTATTTT. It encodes CAISESILAGGRADTQYF.

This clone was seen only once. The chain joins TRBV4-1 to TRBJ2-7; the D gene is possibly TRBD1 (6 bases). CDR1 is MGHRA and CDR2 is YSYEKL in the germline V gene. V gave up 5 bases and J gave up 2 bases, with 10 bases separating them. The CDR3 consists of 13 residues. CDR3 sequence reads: CASSVNRAYEQYF. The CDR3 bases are TGCGCCAGCAGCGTCAACAGGGCCTACGAGCAGTACTTC.

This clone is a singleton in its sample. The CDR3 protein is CASSRYRTTGELFF. The CDR3 coding sequence is TGTGCCAGCAGCCGATACCGTACCACCGGGGAGCTGTTTTTT. The rearrangement uses TRBV3-1 (or the pseudogene TRBV3-2) and TRBJ2-2, with D uncertain. The CDR3 runs 14 residues. The germline V gene has CDR1 LGHDT and CDR2 YNNKEL (reference sequence). Trimming removed 4 bases from V and 4 bases from J, with 10 bases in between.